The text below deals with one T cell receptor (beta chain). Generated by immunoSEQ multiplex PCR, the TCRdb table keeps only in-frame clones and is missing some. The sample holds about 580,000 clones, roughly 98% seen once. Per the germline V gene, CDR1 is SGDLS and CDR2 is YYNGEE. CDR3 length equals 18 residues. Trimming cost V 3 bases and J 0 bases; bases outside gene matches: 10. This specimen comes from a study of shared clonotypes between healthy human individuals. Terminally differentiated effector memory CD45RA+ cells were excluded by CCR7 positive selection of CD45RO-negative cells. Sequencing was performed on naive CD8+ T cells sorted from blood. The sequence derives from a man aged 30-40 years in good health. The chain is built from TRBV9 and TRBJ2-2; 8 positions agree with TRBD2. The CDR3 region has the DNA TGTGCCAGCAGCGCTGCCGGGACTAGTATCCCGAACACCGGGGAGCTGTTTTTT. Protein product: CASSAAGTSIPNTGELFF. Combining the CDR3 with reference TRBV9 and TRBJ2-2 gives the whole variable domain DSGVTQTPKHLITATGQRVTLRCSPRSGDLSVYWYQQSLDQGLQFLIQYYNGEERAKGNILERFSAQQFPDLHSELNLSSLELGDSALYFCASSAAGTSIPNTGELFFGEGSRLTVL.